This T cell receptor beta chain was found in a study of OX40 agonist ivuxolimab in advanced cancers. Looking at the study overall: Treatment received earlier with anti-PD-1, anti-PD-L1 or anti-CTLA-4 agents was allowed, and 40% had some.

The sampling schedule covered blood at baseline, cycle 4 day 1, and cycle 7 day 1. Sequencing was performed with immunoSEQ multiplex PCR; in TCRdb, only in-frame clones are kept and a portion is missing. The sample comprises approximately 40,000 clones, approximately 85% of which are singletons, and about 15% rests with the top ten. Germline-derived CDR1 and CDR2 are SQVTM and ANQGSEA. The J segment lost 4 bases and the V segment lost 7 bases, leaving 9 bases of the junction unmatched. The CDR3 extends over 14 amino acids. Material: CD4+ or CD8+ T cells sorted from blood, obtained in a trial of the OX40 agonist ivuxolimab. This chain connects TRBV29-1 to TRBJ2-2, with TRBD2 identical over 7 bases. This receptor was taken from an adult with an advanced solid tumor such as melanoma, head and neck, liver or kidney cancer. DNA of the CDR3: TGCAGCGCCAAGCGGGGTTTGGCCACCGGGGAGCTGTTTTTT. Amino acid sequence: CSAKRGLATGELFF.